A selection of T cell receptor beta chains follows, all from one sample in a study of PD-L1 blockade in urothelial cancer. TCRdb keeps only in-frame clones here, not all; method: immunoSEQ multiplex PCR. The top ten hold roughly 2.3% of the sample, which has approximately 100,000 clones, approximately 85% seen once. This material consisted of PBMCs, taken around atezolizumab (anti-PD-L1) treatment. Receptors were obtained from a man in his forties or fifties with urothelial cancer. Each CDR3 is given with its conserved first and last residue. The order of the fields is J gene, CDR3 length, clone size, D gene, V gene, CDR3 DNA, CDR3 protein. The D gene is left open where the match is weak. Not every row has a clone size; where given, it reads once, few, many or a size class.

J gene: TRBJ1-2; CDR3 length: 15; clone size: -; D gene: TRBD1; V gene: TRBV19; CDR3 DNA: TGTGCCAGTAGTACCCATGCCAGGGGGCCGGGTGGCTACACCTTC; CDR3 protein: CASSTHARGPGGYTF
J gene: TRBJ2-1; CDR3 length: 15; clone size: -; D gene: TRBD2; V gene: TRBV18; CDR3 DNA: TGTGCCAGCTCCGGGCCCTCTAGCGGGTTGGAGGAGCAGTTCTTC; CDR3 protein: CASSGPSSGLEEQFF
J gene: TRBJ1-1; CDR3 length: 14; clone size: -; D gene: TRBD1; V gene: TRBV7-6; CDR3 DNA: TGTGCCAGCAGCTTGCGGACAGGGAACACTGAAGCTTTCTTT; CDR3 protein: CASSLRTGNTEAFF
J gene: TRBJ1-4; CDR3 length: 17; clone size: -; D gene: -; V gene: TRBV5-1; CDR3 DNA: TGCGCCAGCAGCTTGGGGTGGAGAACCAGCACTAATGAAAAACTGTTTTTT; CDR3 protein: CASSLGWRTSTNEKLFF
J gene: TRBJ1-2; CDR3 length: 13; clone size: -; D gene: -; V gene: TRBV7-3; CDR3 DNA: TGTGCCAGCAGCTCGGGCAGCGGCTATGGCTACACCTTC; CDR3 protein: CASSSGSGYGYTF
J gene: TRBJ1-2; CDR3 length: 12; clone size: -; D gene: -; V gene: TRBV29-1; CDR3 DNA: TGCAGCGTTATTGCGGGGACGTCTGGCTACACCTTC; CDR3 protein: CSVIAGTSGYTF
J gene: TRBJ1-1; CDR3 length: 15; clone size: -; D gene: TRBD1; V gene: TRBV5-1; CDR3 DNA: TGCGCCAGCAGCTTGGGGGACAGGGGGATCGCTGAAGCTTTCTTT; CDR3 protein: CASSLGDRGIAEAFF
J gene: TRBJ2-7; CDR3 length: 15; clone size: -; D gene: TRBD1; V gene: TRBV18; CDR3 DNA: TGTGCCAGCTCAAACCGGGACAGGGGATCCTACGAGCAGTACTTC; CDR3 protein: CASSNRDRGSYEQYF
J gene: TRBJ2-3; CDR3 length: 14; clone size: -; D gene: -; V gene: TRBV19; CDR3 DNA: TGTGCCAGTAGTATAGGAGCAAGCACAGATACGCAGTATTTT; CDR3 protein: CASSIGASTDTQYF
J gene: TRBJ2-1; CDR3 length: 16; clone size: -; D gene: -; V gene: TRBV5-6; CDR3 DNA: TGTGCCAGCAGCTTTAGAGACTACCAACCTTACAATGAGCAGTTCTTC; CDR3 protein: CASSFRDYQPYNEQFF
J gene: TRBJ1-6; CDR3 length: 14; clone size: -; D gene: -; V gene: TRBV30; CDR3 DNA: TGTGCCTGGACCTGGGGCAGCTATAATTCACCCCTCCACTTT; CDR3 protein: CAWTWGSYNSPLHF
J gene: TRBJ1-2; CDR3 length: 13; clone size: -; D gene: TRBD1; V gene: TRBV29-1; CDR3 DNA: TGCAGCGTTGGAGGGGGCCGAAACTATGGCTACACCTTC; CDR3 protein: CSVGGGRNYGYTF
J gene: TRBJ1-1; CDR3 length: 15; clone size: -; D gene: TRBD1; V gene: TRBV19; CDR3 DNA: TGTGCCAGTAGATTACAGGGGGATATGAACACTGAAGCTTTCTTT; CDR3 protein: CASRLQGDMNTEAFF
J gene: TRBJ2-3; CDR3 length: 12; clone size: -; D gene: -; V gene: TRBV30; CDR3 DNA: TGTGCCTGGCACAGGTACACAGATACGCAGTATTTT; CDR3 protein: CAWHRYTDTQYF
J gene: TRBJ1-4; CDR3 length: 16; clone size: -; D gene: -; V gene: TRBV7-2; CDR3 DNA: TGTGCCAGCAGCTCCTATGGTCAGGGCCTTAATGAAAAACTGTTTTTT; CDR3 protein: CASSSYGQGLNEKLFF
J gene: TRBJ2-1; CDR3 length: 15; clone size: -; D gene: TRBD2; V gene: TRBV5-1; CDR3 DNA: TGCGCCAGCAGCTCGCTAGCGGATAATTACAATGAGCAGTTCTTC; CDR3 protein: CASSSLADNYNEQFF
J gene: TRBJ2-5; CDR3 length: 15; clone size: -; D gene: -; V gene: TRBV10-3; CDR3 DNA: TGTGCCATCAGTGAGTCGCCGGGGAACCAAGAGACCCAGTACTTC; CDR3 protein: CAISESPGNQETQYF
J gene: TRBJ1-1; CDR3 length: 13; clone size: -; D gene: -; V gene: TRBV11-3; CDR3 DNA: TGTGCCAGCAGCTTAGGCGGGAGAACTGAAGCTTTCTTT; CDR3 protein: CASSLGGRTEAFF
J gene: TRBJ2-7; CDR3 length: 14; clone size: -; D gene: TRBD2; V gene: TRBV10-2; CDR3 DNA: TGCGCCAGCAGTGATGGGAGGGGACGATACGAGCAGTACTTC; CDR3 protein: CASSDGRGRYEQYF
J gene: TRBJ2-7; CDR3 length: 15; clone size: -; D gene: TRBD2; V gene: TRBV2; CDR3 DNA: TGTGCCAGCAGTGACGGTGGCGGGGGGAACTACGAGCAGTACTTC; CDR3 protein: CASSDGGGGNYEQYF
J gene: TRBJ1-1; CDR3 length: 13; clone size: -; D gene: TRBD1; V gene: TRBV27; CDR3 DNA: TGTGCCAGCAGTTTGACAGGGACCACTGAAGCTTTCTTT; CDR3 protein: CASSLTGTTEAFF
J gene: TRBJ2-7; CDR3 length: 14; clone size: -; D gene: TRBD2; V gene: TRBV5-6; CDR3 DNA: TGTGCCAGCAGCTTGGCCGGGGGGGGCAGCGAGCAGTACTTC; CDR3 protein: CASSLAGGGSEQYF
J gene: TRBJ1-6; CDR3 length: 12; clone size: -; D gene: -; V gene: TRBV7-9; CDR3 DNA: TGTGCCAGCAGCCAGGGTGGTCCACCCCTCCACTTT; CDR3 protein: CASSQGGPPLHF
J gene: TRBJ2-5; CDR3 length: 18; clone size: -; D gene: TRBD2; V gene: TRBV5-1; CDR3 DNA: TGCGCCAGCAGCGAGGGGAAAAACGTAGCGGGAGGGCAAGAGACCCAGTACTTC; CDR3 protein: CASSEGKNVAGGQETQYF
J gene: TRBJ2-2; CDR3 length: 17; clone size: -; D gene: TRBD2; V gene: TRBV5-1; CDR3 DNA: TGCGCCAGCAGCGTCTTCAGGACTAGCGGGACCTCCGGGGAGCTGTTTTTT; CDR3 protein: CASSVFRTSGTSGELFF
J gene: TRBJ1-2; CDR3 length: 16; clone size: -; D gene: TRBD1; V gene: TRBV7-8; CDR3 DNA: TGTGCCAGCAGCTTAGAGGCCACAGGGGGACAAGTAGGCTACACCTTC; CDR3 protein: CASSLEATGGQVGYTF
J gene: TRBJ2-5; CDR3 length: 15; clone size: -; D gene: TRBD2; V gene: TRBV9; CDR3 DNA: TGTGCCAGCAGCGTTCTAGCGGGAGTACAAGAGACCCAGTACTTC; CDR3 protein: CASSVLAGVQETQYF
J gene: TRBJ1-1; CDR3 length: 13; clone size: -; D gene: TRBD1; V gene: TRBV28; CDR3 DNA: TGTGCCAGCATTCTCGGGGTCAGGGGGGAAGCTTTCTTT; CDR3 protein: CASILGVRGEAFF
J gene: TRBJ2-1; CDR3 length: 12; clone size: -; D gene: -; V gene: TRBV7-8; CDR3 DNA: TGTGCCAGCAGGAACCTAGTGGATGAGCAGTTCTTC; CDR3 protein: CASRNLVDEQFF
J gene: TRBJ1-2; CDR3 length: 13; clone size: once; D gene: TRBD1; V gene: TRBV7-2; CDR3 DNA: TGTGCCAGCAGCCCAGGGGGAACCTATGGCTACACCTTC; CDR3 protein: CASSPGGTYGYTF
J gene: TRBJ1-2; CDR3 length: 13; clone size: -; D gene: TRBD1; V gene: TRBV29-1; CDR3 DNA: TGCAGCGTTGCCTCCGTGGCAGGGGGTGGCTACACCTTC; CDR3 protein: CSVASVAGGGYTF
J gene: TRBJ2-1; CDR3 length: 16; clone size: -; D gene: -; V gene: TRBV5-1; CDR3 DNA: TGCGCCAGCAGCCCGGGGGCGGGAGCAGCCTACAATGAGCAGTTCTTC; CDR3 protein: CASSPGAGAAYNEQFF
J gene: TRBJ2-1; CDR3 length: 13; clone size: -; D gene: TRBD2; V gene: TRBV29-1; CDR3 DNA: TGCAGCGTTGTTTCTAGCGGGAAACTTGAGCAGTTCTTC; CDR3 protein: CSVVSSGKLEQFF
J gene: TRBJ2-7; CDR3 length: 17; clone size: -; D gene: -; V gene: TRBV15; CDR3 DNA: TGTGCCACCAGCAGAGAGATGATGGGGGACAAACCCTACGAGCAGTACTTC; CDR3 protein: CATSREMMGDKPYEQYF
J gene: TRBJ2-7; CDR3 length: 13; clone size: few; D gene: -; V gene: TRBV15; CDR3 DNA: TGTGCCACCAGCAGAAACCTCCAGTACGAGCAGTACTTC; CDR3 protein: CATSRNLQYEQYF
J gene: TRBJ2-2; CDR3 length: 15; clone size: -; D gene: TRBD2; V gene: TRBV9; CDR3 DNA: TGTGCCAGCAGCGTTGAAGGCGGGGGGGCCGGGGAGCTGTTTTTT; CDR3 protein: CASSVEGGGAGELFF
J gene: TRBJ2-3; CDR3 length: 11; clone size: -; D gene: -; V gene: TRBV6-1; CDR3 DNA: TGTGCCACGCCAAGGGGAGATACGCAGTATTTT; CDR3 protein: CATPRGDTQYF